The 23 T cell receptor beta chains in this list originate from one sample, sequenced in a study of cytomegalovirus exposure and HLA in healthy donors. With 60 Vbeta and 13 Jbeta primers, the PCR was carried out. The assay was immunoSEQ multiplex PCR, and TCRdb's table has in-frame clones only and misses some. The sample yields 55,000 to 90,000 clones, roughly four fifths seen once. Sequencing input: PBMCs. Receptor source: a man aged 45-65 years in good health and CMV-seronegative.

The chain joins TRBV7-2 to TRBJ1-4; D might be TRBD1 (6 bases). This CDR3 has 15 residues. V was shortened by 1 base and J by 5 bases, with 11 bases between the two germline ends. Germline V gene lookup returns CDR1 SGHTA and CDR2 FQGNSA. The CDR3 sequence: CASSLGQGLNEKLFF. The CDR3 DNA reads TGTGCCAGCAGCTTAGGGCAGGGGCTAAATGAAAAACTGTTTTTT. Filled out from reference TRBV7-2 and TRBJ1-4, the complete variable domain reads GAGVSQSPSNKVTEKGKDVELRCDPISGHTALYWYRQSLGQGLEFLIYFQGNSAPDKSGLPSDRFSAERTGGSVSTLTIQRTQQEDSAVYLCASSLGQGLNEKLFFGSGTQLSVL.

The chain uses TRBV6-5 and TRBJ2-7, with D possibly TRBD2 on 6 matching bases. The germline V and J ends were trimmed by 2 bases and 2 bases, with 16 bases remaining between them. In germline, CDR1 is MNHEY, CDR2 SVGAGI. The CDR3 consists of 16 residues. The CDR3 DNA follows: TGTGCCAGCAGTTACACGGGGCGCGGAGGGACCTACGAGCAGTACTTC. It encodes CASSYTGRGGTYEQYF.

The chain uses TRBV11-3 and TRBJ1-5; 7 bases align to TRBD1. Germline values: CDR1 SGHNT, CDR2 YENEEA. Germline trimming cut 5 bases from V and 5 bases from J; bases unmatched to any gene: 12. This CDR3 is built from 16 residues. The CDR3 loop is CASSPWGQQLYQPQHF. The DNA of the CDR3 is TGTGCCAGCAGCCCCTGGGGACAGCAACTTTATCAGCCCCAGCATTTT.

This chain's CDR3 is CASSVGDRTNEKLFF. The CDR3 DNA is TGTGCCAGCAGCGTGGGGGACAGAACTAATGAAAAACTGTTTTTT. The V gene is TRBV13, the J gene TRBJ1-4; TRBD1 matches at 7 bases. Germline values: CDR1 PRHDT, CDR2 FYEKMQ (reference sequence). The CDR3 sequence is 15 residues long. The V gene end was trimmed by 5 bases and the J gene end by 1 base; junction bases not matched to a gene: 4.

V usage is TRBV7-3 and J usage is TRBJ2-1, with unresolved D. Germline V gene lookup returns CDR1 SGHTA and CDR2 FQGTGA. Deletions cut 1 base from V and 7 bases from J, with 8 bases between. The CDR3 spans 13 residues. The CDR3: CASSLIPKNEQFF. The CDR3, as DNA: TGTGCCAGCAGCTTAATCCCTAAAAATGAGCAGTTCTTC.

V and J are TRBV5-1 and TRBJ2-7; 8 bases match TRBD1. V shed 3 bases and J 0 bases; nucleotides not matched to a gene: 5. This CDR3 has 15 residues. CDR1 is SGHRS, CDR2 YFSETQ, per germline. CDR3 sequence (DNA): TGCGCCAGCAGCTCCGGACAGGGACTCTCCTACGAGCAGTACTTC. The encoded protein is CASSSGQGLSYEQYF.

The CDR3 here is CASSVTGQGAYNEQFF. The CDR3 bases are TGTGCCAGCAGCGTAACGGGACAGGGGGCATACAATGAGCAGTTCTTC. This sequence joins TRBV9 and TRBJ2-1; 12 bases align to TRBD1. J lost 4 bases, V lost 1 base, and 3 bases had no gene match. Germline V CDR1 and CDR2: SGDLS, YYNGEE. The CDR3 contains 16 residues.

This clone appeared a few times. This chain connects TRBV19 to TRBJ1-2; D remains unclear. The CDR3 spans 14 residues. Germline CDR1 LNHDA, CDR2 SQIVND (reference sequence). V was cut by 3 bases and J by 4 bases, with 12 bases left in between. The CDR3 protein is CASSIPRGVYGYTF. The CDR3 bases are TGTGCCAGTAGTATCCCTCGGGGAGTCTATGGCTACACCTTC. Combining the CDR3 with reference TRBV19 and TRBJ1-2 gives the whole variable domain DGGITQSPKYLFRKEGQNVTLSCEQNLNHDAMYWYRQDPGQGLRLIYYSQIVNDFQKGDIAEGYSVSREKKESFPLTVTSAQKNPTAFYLCASSIPRGVYGYTFGSGTRLTVV.

The chain's CDR3 is CAWSGGEQYF. Written as DNA, the CDR3 is TGTGCCTGGAGCGGGGGTGAGCAGTACTTC. J is TRBJ2-7 and V is TRBV30, with D perhaps TRBD2 (6 bases). Germline-derived CDR1 and CDR2 are GTSNPN and SVGIG (reference sequence). The CDR3 covers 10 residues. The V gene lost 3 bases and the J gene lost 7 bases, with 7 bases spanning the gap. The whole variable domain, filled in from reference TRBV30 and TRBJ2-7, reads SQTIHQWPATLVQPVGSPLSLECTVEGTSNPNLYWYRQAAGRGLQLLFYSVGIGQISSEVPQNLSASRPQDRQFILSSKKLLLSDSGFYLCAWSGGEQYFGPGTRLTVT.

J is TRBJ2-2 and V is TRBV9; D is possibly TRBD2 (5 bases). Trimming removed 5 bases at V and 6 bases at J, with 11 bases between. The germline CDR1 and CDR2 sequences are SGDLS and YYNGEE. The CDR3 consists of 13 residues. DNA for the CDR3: TGTGCCAGCAGTGCCGGGGTAGCCGGGGAGCTGTTTTTT. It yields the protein CASSAGVAGELFF.

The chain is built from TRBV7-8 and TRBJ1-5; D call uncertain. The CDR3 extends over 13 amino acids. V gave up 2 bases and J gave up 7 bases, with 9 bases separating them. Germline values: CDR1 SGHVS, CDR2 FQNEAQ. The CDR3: CASSLNVRQPQHF. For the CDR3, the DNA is TGTGCCAGCAGCTTAAACGTCAGGCAGCCCCAGCATTTT.

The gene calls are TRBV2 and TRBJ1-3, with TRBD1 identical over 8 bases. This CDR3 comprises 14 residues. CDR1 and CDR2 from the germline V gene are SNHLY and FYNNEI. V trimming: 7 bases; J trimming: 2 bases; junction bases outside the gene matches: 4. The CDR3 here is CASTTGGTGNTIYF. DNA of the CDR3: TGTGCCAGCACTACAGGGGGTACTGGAAACACCATATATTTT.

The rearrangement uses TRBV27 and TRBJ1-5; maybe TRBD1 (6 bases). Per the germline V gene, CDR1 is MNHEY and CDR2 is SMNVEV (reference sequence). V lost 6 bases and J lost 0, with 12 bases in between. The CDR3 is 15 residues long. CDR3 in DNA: TGTGCCAGCAGAAAGGACAGCTATAGCAATCAGCCCCAGCATTTT. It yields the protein CASRKDSYSNQPQHF.

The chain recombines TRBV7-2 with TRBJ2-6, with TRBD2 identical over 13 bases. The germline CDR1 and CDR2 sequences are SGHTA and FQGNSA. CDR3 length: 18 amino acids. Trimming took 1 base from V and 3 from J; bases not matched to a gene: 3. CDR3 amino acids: CASSLGLAGGVGANVLTF. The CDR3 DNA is TGTGCCAGCAGCTTAGGACTAGCGGGGGGTGTTGGGGCCAACGTCCTGACTTTC.

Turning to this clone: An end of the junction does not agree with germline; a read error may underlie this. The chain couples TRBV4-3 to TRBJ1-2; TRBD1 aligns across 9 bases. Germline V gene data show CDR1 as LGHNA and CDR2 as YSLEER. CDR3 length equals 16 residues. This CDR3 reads CASSLNHRGRAYGYTF. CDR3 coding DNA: TGCGCCAGCAGCCTAAATCACAGGGGGCGCGCCTATGGTTACACCTTC.

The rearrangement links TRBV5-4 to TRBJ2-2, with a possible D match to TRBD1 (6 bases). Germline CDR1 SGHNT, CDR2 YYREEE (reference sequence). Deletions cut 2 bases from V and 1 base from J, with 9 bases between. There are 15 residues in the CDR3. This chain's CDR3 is CASSLPQGNTGELFF. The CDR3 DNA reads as TGTGCCAGCAGCTTACCACAGGGGAACACCGGGGAGCTGTTTTTT.

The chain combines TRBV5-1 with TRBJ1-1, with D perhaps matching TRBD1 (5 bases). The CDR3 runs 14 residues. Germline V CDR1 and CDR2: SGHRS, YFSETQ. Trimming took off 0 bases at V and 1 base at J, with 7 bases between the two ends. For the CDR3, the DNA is TGCGCCAGCAGCTTGGGGGGGGAGAACACTGAAGCTTTCTTT. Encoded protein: CASSLGGENTEAFF.

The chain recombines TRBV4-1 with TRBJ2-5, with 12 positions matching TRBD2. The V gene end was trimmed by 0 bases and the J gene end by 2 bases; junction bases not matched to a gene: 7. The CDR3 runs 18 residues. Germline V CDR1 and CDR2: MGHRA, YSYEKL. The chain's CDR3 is CASSQESLAGGYQETQYF. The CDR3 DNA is TGCGCCAGCAGCCAAGAATCGCTAGCGGGGGGGTATCAAGAGACCCAGTACTTC.

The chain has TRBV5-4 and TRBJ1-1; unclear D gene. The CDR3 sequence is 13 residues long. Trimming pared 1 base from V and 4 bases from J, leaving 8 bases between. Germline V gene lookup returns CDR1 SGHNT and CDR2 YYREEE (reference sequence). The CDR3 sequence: CASSLYAGTEAFF. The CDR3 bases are TGTGCCAGCAGCTTGTATGCGGGCACTGAAGCTTTCTTT.

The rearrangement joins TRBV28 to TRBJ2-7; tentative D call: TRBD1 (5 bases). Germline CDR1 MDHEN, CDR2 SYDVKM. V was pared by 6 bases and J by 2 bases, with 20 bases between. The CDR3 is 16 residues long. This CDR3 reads CASSPLKDTSTYEQYF. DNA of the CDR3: TGTGCCAGCAGCCCTCTAAAGGACACCTCAACCTACGAGCAGTACTTC.

The CDR3 region is CASSLGGATNEKLFF. CDR3 coding DNA: TGTGCCAGCAGTTTGGGGGGAGCAACTAATGAAAAACTGTTTTTT. This sequence joins TRBV28 and TRBJ1-4, with D perhaps matching TRBD1 (5 bases). Germline V CDR1 and CDR2: MDHEN, SYDVKM. The CDR3 sequence is 15 residues long. V lost 3 bases to trimming and J lost 0 bases, with 8 bases between them.

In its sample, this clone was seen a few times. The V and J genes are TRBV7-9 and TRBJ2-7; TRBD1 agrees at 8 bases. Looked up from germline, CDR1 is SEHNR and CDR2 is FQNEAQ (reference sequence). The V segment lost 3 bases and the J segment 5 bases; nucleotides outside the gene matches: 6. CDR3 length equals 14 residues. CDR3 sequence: CASSFSRGLNEQYF. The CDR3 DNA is TGTGCCAGCAGCTTTAGCAGGGGGCTTAACGAGCAGTACTTC.

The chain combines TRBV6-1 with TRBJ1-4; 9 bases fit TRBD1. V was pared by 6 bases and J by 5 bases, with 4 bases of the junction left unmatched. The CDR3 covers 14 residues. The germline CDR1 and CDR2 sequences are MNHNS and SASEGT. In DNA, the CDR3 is TGTGCCAGCAGGGACGGGACAGGGAATGAAAAACTGTTTTTT. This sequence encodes CASRDGTGNEKLFF.